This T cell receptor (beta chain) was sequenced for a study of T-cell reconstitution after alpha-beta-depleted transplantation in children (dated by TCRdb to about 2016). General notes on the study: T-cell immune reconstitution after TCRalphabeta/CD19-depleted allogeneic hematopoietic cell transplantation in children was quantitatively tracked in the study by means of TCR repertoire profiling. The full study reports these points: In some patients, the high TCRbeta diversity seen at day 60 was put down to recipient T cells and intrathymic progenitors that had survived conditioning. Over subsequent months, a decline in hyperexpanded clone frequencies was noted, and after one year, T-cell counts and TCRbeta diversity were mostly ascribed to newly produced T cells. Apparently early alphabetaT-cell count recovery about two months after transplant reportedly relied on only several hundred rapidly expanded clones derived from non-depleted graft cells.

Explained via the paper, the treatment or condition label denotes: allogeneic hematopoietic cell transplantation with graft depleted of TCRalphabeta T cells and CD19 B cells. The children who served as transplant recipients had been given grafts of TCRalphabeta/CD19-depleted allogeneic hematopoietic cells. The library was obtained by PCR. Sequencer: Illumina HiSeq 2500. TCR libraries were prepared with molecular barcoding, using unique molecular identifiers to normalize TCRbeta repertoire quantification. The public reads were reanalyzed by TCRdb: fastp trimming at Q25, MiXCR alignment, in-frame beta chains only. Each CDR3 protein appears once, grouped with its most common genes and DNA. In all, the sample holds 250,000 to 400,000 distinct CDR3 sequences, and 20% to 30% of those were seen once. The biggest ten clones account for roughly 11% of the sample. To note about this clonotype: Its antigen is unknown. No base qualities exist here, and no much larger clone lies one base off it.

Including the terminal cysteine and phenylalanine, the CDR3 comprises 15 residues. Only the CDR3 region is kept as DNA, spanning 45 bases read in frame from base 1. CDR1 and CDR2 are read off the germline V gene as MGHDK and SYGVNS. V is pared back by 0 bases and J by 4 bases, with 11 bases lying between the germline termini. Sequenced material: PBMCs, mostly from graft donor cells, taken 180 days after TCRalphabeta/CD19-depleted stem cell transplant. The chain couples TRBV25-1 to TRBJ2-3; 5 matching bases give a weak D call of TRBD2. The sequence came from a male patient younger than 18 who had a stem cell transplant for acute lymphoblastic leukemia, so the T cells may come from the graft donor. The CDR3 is CASSEYEGAADTQYF. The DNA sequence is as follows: TGTGCCAGCAGTGAATATGAGGGAGCAGCAGATACGCAGTATTTT. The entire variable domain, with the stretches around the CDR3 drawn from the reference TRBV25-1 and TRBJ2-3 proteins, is EADIYQTPRYLVIGTGKKITLECSQTMGHDKMYWYQQDPGMELHLIHYSYGVNSTEKGDLSSESTVSRIRTEHFPLTLESARPSHTSQYLCASSEYEGAADTQYFGPGTRLTVL.